Listed here are 16 T cell receptor beta chains from one sample, sequenced in a study of T cell repertoires in cytomegalovirus infection. No antigen has been assigned to these receptors. TCRdb itself ran the reads through MiXCR, one entry per CDR3 protein. The sample carries approximately 1,000,000 distinct CDR3 sequences, about a third recorded once. The specimen was cultured CD8+ T cells from PBMCs, collected from culture after CMV antigen stimulation. These TCRs come from a human donor in good health (CMV status not recorded). Some clones in this sample may be carry-over from other donors' samples.

This sequence joins TRBV15 and TRBJ2-7; D might be TRBD2 (5 bases). The germline V gene has CDR1 LNHNV and CDR2 YYDKDF (reference sequence). This CDR3 has 13 amino acids. V lost 1 base, J lost 7 bases, and 11 bases lay in between. The CDR3 sequence is CATSRGMTGEQYV. For the CDR3, the DNA is TGTGCCACCAGCAGAGGGATGACGGGAGAGCAGTACGTC.

This clonotype has just a few counts. The chain uses TRBV6-5 and TRBJ2-1; D not resolved. The CDR3 runs 15 residues. CDR1 MNHEY and CDR2 SVGAGI come from the germline V gene. V was pared by 3 bases and J by 6 bases, with 15 bases between. In DNA, the CDR3 is TGTGCCAGCAGTTATGATCGAGCGCTCGGCAATGAGCAGTTCTTC. Its protein product is CASSYDRALGNEQFF.

This clonotype has just a few counts. The V gene is TRBV4-1, the J gene TRBJ2-1, with a weak D call TRBD1 (6 bases). Germline V lookup: CDR1 MGHRA, CDR2 YSYEKL. This CDR3 has 14 residues. V lost 1 base, J lost 5 bases, and 9 bases lay in between. CDR3 protein: CASSQVPGDNEQFF. As DNA, the CDR3 is TGCGCCAGCAGCCAAGTCCCAGGGGACAATGAGCAGTTCTTC.

The chain combines TRBV12-3 or TRBV12-4 with TRBJ2-3, with 9 bases fitting TRBD1. Losses at the gene ends were 3 bases for V and 2 bases for J; bases not matched to a gene: 3. The CDR3 is 15 amino acids. Here the CDR3 reads CASSLDRGPTDTQYF. The CDR3 nucleotides are TGTGCCAGCAGTTTGGACAGGGGACCCACAGATACGCAGTATTTT.

The chain links TRBV5-6 to TRBJ1-6; TRBD1 is a possible D gene (6 bases). The germline gives CDR1 SGHDT, CDR2 YYEEEE. Deletions cut 2 bases from V and 10 bases from J, with 16 bases between. The CDR3 spans 15 residues. CDR3 protein: CASSFAGRGFSPLHF. CDR3 in DNA: TGTGCCAGCAGCTTCGCGGGCAGGGGATTCTCACCCCTCCACTTT.

V gene TRBV6-2 or TRBV6-3 combines with J gene TRBJ1-4; D is possibly TRBD1 (6 bases). Germline V gene sequence: CDR1 MNHEY, CDR2 SVGEGT. CDR3 length: 15 amino acids. V was clipped by 6 bases and J by 5 bases, with 16 bases between them. The CDR3 DNA is TGTGCCAGCAGGAGTCGCGGGACAATCAATGAAAAACTGTTTTTT. Translating gives CASRSRGTINEKLFF.

In this sample, this clonotype turned up a few times. This CDR3 reads CASSSRDRFTYEQYV. The CDR3 DNA sequence: TGTGCCAGCAGCTCCCGGGACAGGTTTACCTACGAGCAGTACGTC. The chain recombines TRBV5-4 with TRBJ2-7; 8 bases are shared with TRBD1. V gave up 3 bases and J gave up 2 bases; unmatched junction bases: 7. CDR3 size: 15 residues. In germline, CDR1 is SGHNT, CDR2 YYREEE (reference sequence).

V gene TRBV6-5 combines with J gene TRBJ1-2, with D tentatively TRBD1 (5 bases). The V end was cut by 2 bases, the J end by 4 bases, with 11 bases between. CDR3 length: 14 amino acids. Germline V gene sequence: CDR1 MNHEY, CDR2 SVGAGI. The CDR3 loop reads CASSYGGVGYGYTF. The CDR3 nucleotides read TGTGCCAGCAGTTACGGAGGGGTCGGCTATGGCTACACCTTC.

The V gene is TRBV6-5, the J gene TRBJ2-1, with 9 bases lining up with TRBD2. The CDR3 is 14 amino acids. CDR1 and CDR2 from the germline V gene are MNHEY and SVGAGI. V lost 11 bases and J lost 2; bases outside the gene matches: 7. This CDR3 reads CAGKGGGAYNEQFF. CDR3 in DNA: TGTGCCGGAAAGGGCGGGGGGGCCTACAATGAGCAGTTCTTC.

This clonotype was counted only a few times. The genes are TRBV29-1 and TRBJ2-6; 9 bases agree with TRBD1. The V gene's germline CDR1 is SQVTM and CDR2 ANQGSEA. The trim removed 5 bases at V and 0 bases at J, leaving 5 bases unmatched. This CDR3 comprises 16 residues. CDR3 nucleotides: TGCAGCGTTCCCGGGACAGGGATCTCTGGGGCCAACGTCCTGACTTTC. As protein: CSVPGTGISGANVLTF.

The rearrangement joins TRBV13 to TRBJ2-5; weak D call: TRBD1 (6 bases). This CDR3 comprises 16 residues. The V and J ends lost 5 bases and 0 bases respectively, with 16 bases between them. Germline V gene lookup returns CDR1 PRHDT and CDR2 FYEKMQ (reference sequence). The CDR3 region is CASSLRGGTYQETQYF. The DNA of the CDR3 is TGTGCCAGCAGCCTCCGAGGGGGAACGTACCAAGAGACCCAGTACTTC.

The chain is built from TRBV2 and TRBJ2-3; 9 bases align to TRBD1. CDR3 length: 16 amino acids. The V segment lost 6 bases and the J segment 3 bases; nucleotides outside the gene matches: 10. Looked up from germline, CDR1 is SNHLY and CDR2 is FYNNEI. The CDR3 is CASSTFGQGRTDTQYF. The CDR3, as DNA: TGTGCCAGCAGCACTTTTGGACAGGGGAGGACAGATACGCAGTATTTT.

The genes are TRBV4-3 and TRBJ1-2; D possibly corresponds to TRBD1 (5 bases). The V end lost 0 bases, the J end lost 6 bases, and 14 bases lay between the germline ends. The CDR3 contains 15 residues. Germline V CDR1 and CDR2: LGHNA, YSLEER. The CDR3 here is CASSQDPSEGHGYTF. As DNA, the CDR3 is TGCGCCAGCAGCCAAGATCCGAGTGAGGGGCATGGCTACACCTTC.

This clonotype was counted ten times or more. V gene TRBV12-5 combines with J gene TRBJ2-2; 9 nucleotides match TRBD1. The J segment lost 6 bases and the V segment lost 6 bases, leaving 14 bases of the junction unmatched. This CDR3 comprises 17 residues. Germline CDR1 reads LGHNT; CDR2 reads FRNRAP. CDR3 region: CASGWTPKQGAAGELFF. CDR3 in DNA: TGTGCTAGTGGCTGGACCCCAAAACAGGGGGCGGCCGGGGAGCTGTTTTTT.

The chain recombines TRBV7-2 with TRBJ2-5; TRBD1 agrees at 9 bases. With 2 bases clipped from V and 4 bases from J, the junction kept 8 bases outside the gene matches. This CDR3 region has 16 residues. The germline CDR1 and CDR2 sequences are SGHTA and FQGNSA. The CDR3 sequence: CASSLRGDRGVETQYF. The CDR3 nucleotides are TGTGCCAGCAGCTTAAGGGGAGACAGGGGGGTAGAGACCCAGTACTTC.

In this sample, this clonotype turned up a few times. The V gene is TRBV27, the J gene TRBJ1-5; 10 bases fit TRBD1. The CDR3 has 14 residues. Germline V gene sequence: CDR1 MNHEY, CDR2 SMNVEV (reference sequence). V dropped 6 bases and J dropped 5; count of bases not matched to a gene: 4. CDR3 amino acids: CASRRTGGDQPQHF. Written as DNA, the CDR3 is TGTGCCAGCAGGCGGACAGGGGGAGATCAGCCCCAGCATTTT.